This T cell receptor (beta chain) was profiled in a study of identical twins. Overall study findings and caveats: Conclusions were based on cross-sectional statistical analysis, without following the same donors. Modelling underestimated the level of out-of-frame TCR alpha sharing observed in monozygotic twins.

Template switching introduced a universal primer site, and the cDNA bore unique molecular identifiers. TCRdb re-called the 5' RACE reads with MiXCR, one entry per CDR3 protein. The sample has 350,000 to 600,000 distinct CDR3 sequences, approximately 14% seen once. Germline assignment: CDR1 DFQATT and CDR2 SNEGSKA (reference sequence). Trimming took 3 bases from V and 1 from J; bases not matched to a gene: 4. The CDR3 contains 15 residues. On this clonotype: Its antigen remains unidentified.

A further study also used this sample, focusing on yellow fever vaccine responses in identical twins. Turning to that study: Reportedly, twins' vaccine T cell responses looked partly convergent and partly personalized.

The sample taken for sequencing was CD4+ T cells sorted from blood. The V and J genes are TRBV20-1 and TRBJ2-2, with 8 positions matching TRBD1. The clonotype was recovered from a woman younger than 35 in good health. This CDR3 reads CSARDRVGNTGELFF. The CDR3 nucleotides read TGCAGTGCTAGGGACAGGGTAGGGAACACCGGGGAGCTGTTTTTT.